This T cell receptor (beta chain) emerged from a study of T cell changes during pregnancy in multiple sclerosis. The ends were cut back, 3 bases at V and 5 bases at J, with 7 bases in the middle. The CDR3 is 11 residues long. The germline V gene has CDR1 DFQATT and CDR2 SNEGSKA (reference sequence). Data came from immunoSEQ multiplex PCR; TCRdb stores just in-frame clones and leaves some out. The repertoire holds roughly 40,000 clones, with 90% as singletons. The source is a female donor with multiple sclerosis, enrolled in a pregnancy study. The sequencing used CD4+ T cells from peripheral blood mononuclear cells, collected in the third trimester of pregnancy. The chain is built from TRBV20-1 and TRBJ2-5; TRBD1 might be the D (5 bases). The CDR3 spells CSASNRETQYF. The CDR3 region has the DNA TGCAGTGCTAGTAACAGGGAGACCCAGTACTTC.